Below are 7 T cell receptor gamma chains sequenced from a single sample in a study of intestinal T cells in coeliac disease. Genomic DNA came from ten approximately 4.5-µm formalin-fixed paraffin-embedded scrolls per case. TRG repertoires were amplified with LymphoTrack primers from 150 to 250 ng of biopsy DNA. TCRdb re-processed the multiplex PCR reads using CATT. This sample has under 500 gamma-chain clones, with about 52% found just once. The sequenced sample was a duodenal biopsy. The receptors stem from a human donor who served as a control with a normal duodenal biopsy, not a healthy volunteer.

The DNA for the CDR3 is TGTGCACCTGGGATAAGGGGGGAATATAGTAGTGATTGGATCAAGACGTTT. Its translation is CAPGIRGEYSSDWIKTF. The chain has TRGV8 and TRGJP2. Germline V gene sequence: CDR1 VENAVY, CDR2 YDSYNSRV. This CDR3 has 17 amino acids.

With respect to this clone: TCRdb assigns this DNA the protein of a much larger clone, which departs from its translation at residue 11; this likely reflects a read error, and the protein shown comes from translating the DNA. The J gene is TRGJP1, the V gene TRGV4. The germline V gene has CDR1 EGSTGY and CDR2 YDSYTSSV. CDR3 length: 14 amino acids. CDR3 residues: CATWAHTTGWLKIF. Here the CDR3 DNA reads TGTGCCACCTGGGCCCATACCACTGGTTGGCTCAAGATATTT.

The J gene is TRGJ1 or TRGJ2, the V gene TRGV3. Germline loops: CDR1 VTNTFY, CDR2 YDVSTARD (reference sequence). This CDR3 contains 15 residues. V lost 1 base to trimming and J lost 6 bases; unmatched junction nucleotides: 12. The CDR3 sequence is CATWDSPGRAYKKLF. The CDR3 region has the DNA TGTGCCACCTGGGACAGTCCGGGACGGGCTTATAAGAAACTCTTT.

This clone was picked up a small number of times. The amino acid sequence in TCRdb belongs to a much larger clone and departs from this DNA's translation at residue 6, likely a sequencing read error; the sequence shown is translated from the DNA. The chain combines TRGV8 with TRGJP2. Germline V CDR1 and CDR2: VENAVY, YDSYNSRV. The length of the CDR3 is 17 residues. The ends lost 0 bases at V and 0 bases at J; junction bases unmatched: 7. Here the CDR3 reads CATWDRGEYSSDWIKTF. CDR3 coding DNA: TGTGCCACCTGGGATAGGGGGGAATATAGTAGTGATTGGATCAAGACGTTT.

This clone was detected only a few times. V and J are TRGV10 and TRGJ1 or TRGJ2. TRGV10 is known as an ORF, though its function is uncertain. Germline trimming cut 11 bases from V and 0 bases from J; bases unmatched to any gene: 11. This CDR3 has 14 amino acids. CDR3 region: CAAGGGANYYKKLF. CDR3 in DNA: TGTGCTGCGGGGGGCGGGGCGAATTATTATAAGAAACTCTTT.

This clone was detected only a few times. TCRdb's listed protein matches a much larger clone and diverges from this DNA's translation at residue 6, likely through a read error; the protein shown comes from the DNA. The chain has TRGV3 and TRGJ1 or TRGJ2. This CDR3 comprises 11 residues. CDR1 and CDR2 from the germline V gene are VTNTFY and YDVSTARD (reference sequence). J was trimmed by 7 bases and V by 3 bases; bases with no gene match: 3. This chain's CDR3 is CATWDGYKKLF. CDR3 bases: TGTGCCACCTGGGACGGCTATAAGAAACTCTTT.

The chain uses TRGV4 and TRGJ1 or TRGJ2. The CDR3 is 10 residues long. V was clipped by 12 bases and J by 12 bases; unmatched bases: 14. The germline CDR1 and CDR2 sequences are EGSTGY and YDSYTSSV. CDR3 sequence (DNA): TGTGCCCACCTGGGATGGTTGAAACTCTTT. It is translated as CAHLGWLKLF.